A selection of T cell receptor beta chains follows, all from one sample in a study of blood T cell repertoires in COVID-19. Sequenced by immunoSEQ multiplex PCR; TCRdb stores in-frame clones only, minus some. The top ten hold roughly 2.2% of the sample, which has approximately 140,000 clones, approximately 84% seen once. The sample consisted of peripheral blood. These receptor sequences come from a man in his 70s with acute or convalescent COVID-19. The CDR3 runs from the conserved cysteine through the conserved F or W. The order of the fields is D gene, clone size, CDR3 length, V gene, J gene, CDR3 protein, CDR3 DNA. A D gene is named only where the DNA matches it firmly. Not every row has a clone size; where given, it reads once, few, many or a size class.

TRBD2	-	17	TRBV12-5	TRBJ2-3	CASGYSMTSGVTDTQYF	TGTGCTAGTGGCTACTCAATGACTAGCGGGGTTACAGATACGCAGTATTTT
-	-	16	TRBV27	TRBJ2-1	CASSFRPPGLYNEQFF	TGTGCCAGCAGCTTCCGTCCTCCGGGACTTTACAATGAGCAGTTCTTC
TRBD1	-	13	TRBV5-1	TRBJ2-1	CASSGTGTGSFLF	TGCGCCAGCAGCGGCACCGGGACAGGGAGTTTCCTCTTC
-	-	13	TRBV14	TRBJ1-2	CASGGRGTYGYTF	TGTGCCAGCGGAGGGAGGGGGACCTATGGCTACACCTTC
-	-	14	TRBV6-4	TRBJ1-1	CASSREGMNTEAFF	TGTGCCAGCAGTCGGGAGGGCATGAACACTGAAGCTTTCTTT
TRBD1	-	16	TRBV5-1	TRBJ1-5	CASSLEPNRGGQPQHF	TGCGCCAGCAGCTTGGAGCCCAACAGGGGGGGTCAGCCCCAGCATTTT
-	-	15	TRBV10-1	TRBJ1-5	CASSEPGPGSQPQHF	TGCGCCAGCAGTGAGCCGGGCCCCGGGAGTCAGCCCCAGCATTTT
-	-	13	TRBV7-3	TRBJ2-5	CASSPFGLGTQYF	TGTGCCAGCAGCCCCTTTGGGCTGGGGACCCAGTACTTC
TRBD1	once	16	TRBV24-1	TRBJ2-1	CATSDLGTGDHNEQFF	TGTGCCACCAGTGATTTAGGCACAGGGGACCACAATGAGCAGTTCTTC
TRBD1	-	15	TRBV6-5	TRBJ1-1	CASSLPGQGRTEAFF	TGTGCCAGCAGTTTACCGGGACAGGGACGCACTGAAGCTTTCTTT
-	-	14	TRBV16	TRBJ1-1	CASSHRQGTTEAFF	TGTGCCAGCAGCCACCGTCAGGGCACCACTGAAGCTTTCTTT
TRBD1	-	13	TRBV19	TRBJ2-1	CASSKDRFNEQFF	TGTGCCAGTAGTAAGGACAGGTTCAATGAGCAGTTCTTC
TRBD1	-	18	TRBV7-6	TRBJ1-2	CAPALGQDNRMGTYGYTF	TGTGCCCCTGCTCTTGGACAGGACAACCGGATGGGGACATATGGCTACACCTTC
-	-	14	TRBV11-1	TRBJ2-7	CASSSPPGAYEQYF	TGTGCCAGCAGTTCACCCCCAGGTGCCTACGAGCAGTACTTC
TRBD1	-	16	TRBV24-1	TRBJ1-5	CATSGGGRGPNQPQHF	TGTGCCACCAGTGGCGGGGGGAGGGGGCCCAATCAGCCCCAGCATTTT
-	-	16	TRBV24-1	TRBJ1-2	CATSGPGTGETYGYTF	TGTGCCACCAGCGGACCCGGGACGGGAGAAACCTATGGCTACACCTTC
TRBD1	-	13	TRBV6-1	TRBJ1-2	CASSEAVGQGYTF	TGTGCCAGCAGTGAGGCAGTGGGACAGGGGTACACCTTC
-	-	13	TRBV28	TRBJ1-1	CASRTISGTEAFF	TGTGCCAGCAGGACAATTTCTGGCACTGAAGCTTTCTTT
TRBD2	-	16	TRBV20-1	TRBJ2-3	CSASGTSGIRTDTQYF	TGCAGTGCTAGTGGGACTAGCGGGATCCGTACAGATACGCAGTATTTT
-	-	15	TRBV27	TRBJ2-2	CASSLWAGLGGELFF	TGTGCCAGCAGTTTATGGGCGGGGCTAGGCGGGGAGCTGTTTTTT
TRBD1	-	19	TRBV5-1	TRBJ2-3	CASSAGRQGGTANTDTQYF	TGCGCCAGCAGCGCTGGTCGACAGGGGGGCACGGCGAACACAGATACGCAGTATTTT
-	-	14	TRBV6-5	TRBJ1-3	CASSPGPNANTIYF	TGTGCCAGCAGCCCAGGGCCCAACGCGAACACCATATATTTT
-	-	13	TRBV10-3	TRBJ1-5	CAISGEPNQPQHF	TGTGCCATCAGTGGTGAGCCCAATCAGCCCCAGCATTTT
-	-	16	TRBV6-5	TRBJ2-3	CASSYGVGRIGDTQYF	TGTGCCAGCAGTTATGGAGTCGGGAGAATAGGGGATACGCAGTATTTT
TRBD2	-	15	TRBV7-3	TRBJ2-7	CASSVAGGPTYEQYF	TGTGCCAGCAGCGTAGCGGGGGGTCCGACCTACGAGCAGTACTTC
TRBD1	-	18	TRBV29-1	TRBJ1-1	CSVEVRQGKGRMNTEAFF	TGCAGCGTTGAAGTCCGACAGGGAAAAGGCCGGATGAACACTGAAGCTTTCTTT
TRBD2	-	19	TRBV7-9	TRBJ2-1	CASSSPGTSGLSSYNEQFF	TGTGCCAGCAGCTCCCCCGGAACTAGCGGGTTAAGCTCCTACAATGAGCAGTTCTTC
-	few	12	TRBV5-6	TRBJ2-5	CASSSPEETQYF	TGTGCCAGCAGCTCGCCGGAGGAGACCCAGTACTTC
-	-	15	TRBV28	TRBJ1-1	CASSSLGAENTEAFF	TGTGCCAGCAGTTCCCTTGGGGCTGAGAACACTGAAGCTTTCTTT
TRBD1	-	16	TRBV6-2/TRBV6-3	TRBJ2-7	CASSAWGQGLTYEQYF	TGTGCCAGCAGCGCCTGGGGACAGGGACTTACCTACGAGCAGTACTTC
-	-	12	TRBV12-3/TRBV12-4	TRBJ1-2	CASSLEGAGYTF	TGTGCCAGCAGTTTGGAAGGGGCGGGCTACACCTTC
-	-	16	TRBV30	TRBJ1-3	CAWSVLPRGSGNTIYF	TGTGCTTGGAGTGTTCTACCCAGGGGTTCTGGAAACACCATATATTTT
-	-	14	TRBV15	TRBJ2-7	CATSSGQSRYEQYF	TGTGCCACCAGCAGTGGACAGTCTCGCTACGAGCAGTACTTC
TRBD1	-	13	TRBV5-5	TRBJ1-2	CASSGGTGYGYTF	TGTGCCAGCAGCGGGGGGACAGGCTATGGCTACACCTTC
-	-	12	TRBV6-1	TRBJ2-7	CASREVTYEQYF	TGTGCCAGCAGAGAAGTAACCTACGAGCAGTACTTC
-	-	10	TRBV1	TRBJ2-7	CTSSPYEQYF	TGCACCAGCAGCCCATACGAGCAGTACTTC
-	-	15	TRBV10-3	TRBJ1-1	CAISESTRGNTEAFF	TGTGCCATCAGTGAGTCGACTCGGGGGAACACTGAAGCTTTCTTT
-	-	17	TRBV25-1	TRBJ2-5	CASSELAGYDRKETQYF	TGTGCCAGCAGTGAATTGGCGGGCTACGATAGAAAAGAGACCCAGTACTTC
TRBD1	-	12	TRBV12-3/TRBV12-4	TRBJ1-4	CASSWAGGKLFF	TGTGCCAGCAGTTGGGCAGGGGGAAAACTGTTTTTT
-	-	11	TRBV2	TRBJ2-5	CASSPRVTQYF	TGTGCCAGCAGCCCACGGGTGACCCAGTACTTC
TRBD2	-	14	TRBV3-1/TRBV3-2	TRBJ2-3	CASSQGGITDTQYF	TGTGCCAGCAGCCAGGGGGGGATAACAGATACGCAGTATTTT